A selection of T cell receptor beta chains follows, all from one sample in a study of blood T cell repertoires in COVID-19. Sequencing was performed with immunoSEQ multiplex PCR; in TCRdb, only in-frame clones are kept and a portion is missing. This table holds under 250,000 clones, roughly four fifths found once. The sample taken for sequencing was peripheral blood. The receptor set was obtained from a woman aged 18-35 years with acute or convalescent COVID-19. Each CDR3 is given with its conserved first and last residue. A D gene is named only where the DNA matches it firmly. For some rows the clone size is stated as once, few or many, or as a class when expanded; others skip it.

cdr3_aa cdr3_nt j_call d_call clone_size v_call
CASSIGGPEEQYF TGTGCCAGTAGTATAGGTGGTCCGGAGGAGCAGTACTTC TRBJ2-7 - - TRBV19
CATSRELLAGGITDTQYF TGTGCCACCAGCAGAGAACTCTTGGCGGGAGGGATCACAGATACGCAGTATTTT TRBJ2-3 TRBD2 - TRBV15
CASSSGEAAGNEQFF TGTGCTAGCAGCTCGGGCGAGGCGGCGGGCAATGAGCAGTTCTTC TRBJ2-1 - - TRBV7-7
CAISATGTGGDYGYTF TGTGCCATCAGCGCCACCGGGACAGGGGGCGACTATGGCTACACCTTC TRBJ1-2 TRBD1 once TRBV10-3
CASSKLLGNQPQHF TGTGCCAGTAGTAAACTATTGGGCAATCAGCCCCAGCATTTT TRBJ1-5 - - TRBV19
CASSFGEPQHF TGTGCCAGCAGCTTCGGGGAGCCCCAGCATTTT TRBJ1-5 - - TRBV5-8
CASSQVFVQGEQYF TGCGCCAGCAGCCAAGTGTTCGTACAGGGCGAGCAGTACTTC TRBJ2-7 - medium-sized TRBV4-3
CASSLTQYNSPLHF TGTGCCAGCAGTTTGACACAGTATAATTCACCCCTCCACTTT TRBJ1-6 - - TRBV28
CASSSGTGRYNSPLHF TGTGCCAGCAGCTCCGGGACAGGCCGCTATAATTCACCCCTCCACTTT TRBJ1-6 TRBD1 - TRBV11-2
CASSLGTGTGLAGELFF TGCGCCAGCAGCTTGGGTACCGGGACAGGGTTAGCCGGGGAGCTGTTTTTT TRBJ2-2 TRBD1 - TRBV5-1
CASSALTGGTEAFF TGTGCCAGCAGCGCTTTGACAGGGGGCACTGAAGCTTTCTTT TRBJ1-1 TRBD1 once TRBV3-1/TRBV3-2
CASSIKTGWIDYGYTF TGTGCCAGTAGTATAAAAACAGGGTGGATCGACTATGGCTACACCTTC TRBJ1-2 - - TRBV19
CASSRTGLTYEQYF TGTGCCAGCAGCCGGACAGGTCTTACCTACGAGCAGTACTTC TRBJ2-7 TRBD1 - TRBV25-1
CAWRTTGTYEQYF TGTGCCTGGAGGACGACAGGTACCTACGAGCAGTACTTC TRBJ2-7 - - TRBV30
CASSYSTGRVGNQPQHF TGTGCCAGCAGTTACTCGACCGGCAGGGTTGGCAATCAGCCCCAGCATTTT TRBJ1-5 - - TRBV6-2/TRBV6-3
CASSPRGMIYNEQFF TGTGCCAGCAGCCCGAGAGGAATGATTTACAATGAGCAGTTCTTC TRBJ2-1 - - TRBV3-1/TRBV3-2
CASSLSVAEAFF TGTGCCAGCAGCTTATCAGTGGCTGAAGCTTTCTTT TRBJ1-1 - - TRBV7-2
CASSHTVWETHSSYNEQFF TGCGCCAGCAGTCATACGGTTTGGGAGACCCATAGCTCCTACAATGAGCAGTTCTTC TRBJ2-1 - - TRBV23-1
CAWCSGSSYNSPLHF TGTGCCTGGTGCTCAGGAAGCTCCTATAATTCACCCCTCCACTTT TRBJ1-6 - - TRBV30
CASSPAGGGSSYNEQFF TGTGCCAGCAGCCCAGCCGGGGGCGGGAGCTCCTACAATGAGCAGTTCTTC TRBJ2-1 - - TRBV11-2
CASSSDRVGEKLFF TGTGCCAGCAGTTCAGACAGGGTCGGCGAAAAACTGTTTTTT TRBJ1-4 TRBD1 - TRBV2
CASSTPGGKRNTEAFF TGTGCCAGCAGTACCCCTGGGGGGAAAAGGAACACTGAAGCTTTCTTT TRBJ1-1 - - TRBV7-9
CAWSTPGTVFEKLFF TGTGCCTGGAGCACCCCGGGGACAGTTTTCGAAAAACTGTTTTTT TRBJ1-4 TRBD1 - TRBV30
CASSIEQGAYGYTF TGTGCCAGTAGTATAGAACAGGGAGCCTATGGCTACACCTTC TRBJ1-2 - - TRBV19
CASSQDTRVSPLHF TGTGCCAGCAGCCAAGATACCAGGGTCTCACCCCTCCACTTT TRBJ1-6 - - TRBV14
CASSSGTGSSYNSPLHF TGTGCCAGCAGCTCCGGGACAGGGAGCTCCTATAATTCACCCCTCCACTTT TRBJ1-6 TRBD1 - TRBV13
CASSQDLYSSNEQFF TGTGCCAGCAGCCAAGATCTCTACAGCTCCAATGAGCAGTTCTTC TRBJ2-1 - - TRBV3-1/TRBV3-2